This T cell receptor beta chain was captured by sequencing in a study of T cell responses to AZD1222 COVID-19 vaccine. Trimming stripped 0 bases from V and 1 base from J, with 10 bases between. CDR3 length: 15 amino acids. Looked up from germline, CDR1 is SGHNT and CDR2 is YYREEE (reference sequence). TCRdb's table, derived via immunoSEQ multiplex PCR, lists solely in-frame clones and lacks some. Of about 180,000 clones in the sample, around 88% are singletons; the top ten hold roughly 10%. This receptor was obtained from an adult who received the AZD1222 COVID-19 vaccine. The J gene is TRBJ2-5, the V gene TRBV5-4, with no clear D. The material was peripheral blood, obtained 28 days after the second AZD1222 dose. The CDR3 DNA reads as TGTGCCAGCAGCTTGGAGCCTTCCGGCCAAGAGACCCAGTACTTC. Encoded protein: CASSLEPSGQETQYF.